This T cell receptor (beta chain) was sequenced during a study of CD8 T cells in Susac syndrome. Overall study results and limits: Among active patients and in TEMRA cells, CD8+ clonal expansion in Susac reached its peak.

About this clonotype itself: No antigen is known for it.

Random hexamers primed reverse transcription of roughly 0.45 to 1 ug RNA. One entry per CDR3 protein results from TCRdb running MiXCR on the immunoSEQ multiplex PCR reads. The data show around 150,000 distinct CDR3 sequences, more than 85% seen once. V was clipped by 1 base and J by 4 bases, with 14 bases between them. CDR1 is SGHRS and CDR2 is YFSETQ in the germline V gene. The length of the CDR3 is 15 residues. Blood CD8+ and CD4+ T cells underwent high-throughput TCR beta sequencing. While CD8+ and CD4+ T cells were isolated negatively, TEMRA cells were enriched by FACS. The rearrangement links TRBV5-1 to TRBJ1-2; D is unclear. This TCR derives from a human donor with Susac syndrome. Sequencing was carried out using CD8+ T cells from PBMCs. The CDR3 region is CASSLPSAAGYGYTF. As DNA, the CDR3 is TGCGCCAGCAGCTTGCCCTCCGCGGCAGGCTATGGCTACACCTTC.